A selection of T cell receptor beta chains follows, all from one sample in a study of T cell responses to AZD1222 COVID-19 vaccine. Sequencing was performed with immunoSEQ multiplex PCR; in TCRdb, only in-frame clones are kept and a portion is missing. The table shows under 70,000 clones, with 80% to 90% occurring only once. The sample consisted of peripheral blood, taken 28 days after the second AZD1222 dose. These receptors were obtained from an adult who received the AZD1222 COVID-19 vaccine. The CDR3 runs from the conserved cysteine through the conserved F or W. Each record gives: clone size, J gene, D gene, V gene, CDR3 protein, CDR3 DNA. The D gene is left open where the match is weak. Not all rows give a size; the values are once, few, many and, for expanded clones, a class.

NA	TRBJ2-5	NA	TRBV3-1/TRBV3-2	CASSGRETQYF	TGTGCCAGCAGCGGGAGGGAGACCCAGTACTTC
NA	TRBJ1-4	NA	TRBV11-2	CASSRRDRATNEKLFF	TGTGCCAGCAGCCGGAGGGACCGAGCAACTAATGAAAAACTGTTTTTT
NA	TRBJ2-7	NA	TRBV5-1	CASSLVGSSYEQYF	TGCGCCAGCAGCTTGGTCGGGAGCTCCTACGAGCAGTACTTC
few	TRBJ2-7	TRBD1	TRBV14	CASSQDPPGQILYEQYF	TGTGCCAGCAGCCAAGACCCGCCGGGACAGATCCTCTACGAGCAGTACTTC
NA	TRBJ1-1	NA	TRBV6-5	CASSYSEERNTEAFF	TGTGCCAGCAGTTACTCAGAGGAACGGAACACTGAAGCTTTCTTT
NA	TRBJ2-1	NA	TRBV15	CATRRGVRADYNEQFF	TGTGCCACCAGAAGAGGGGTGAGAGCGGACTACAATGAGCAGTTCTTC
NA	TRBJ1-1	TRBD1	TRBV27	CASRGDRSNTEAFF	TGTGCCAGCAGGGGGGACAGATCAAACACTGAAGCTTTCTTT
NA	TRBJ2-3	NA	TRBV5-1	CASSLGQPDTQYF	TGCGCCAGCAGCCTCGGACAGCCAGATACGCAGTATTTT
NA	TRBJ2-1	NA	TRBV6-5	CASSSQRYNEQFF	TGTGCCAGCAGCTCCCAGCGGTACAATGAGCAGTTCTTC
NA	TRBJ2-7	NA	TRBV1	CTSTWTEYDEQYF	TGCACCAGCACGTGGACGGAGTATGACGAGCAGTACTTC
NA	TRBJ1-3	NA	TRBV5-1	CASSLEGGSGNTIYF	TGCGCCAGCAGCTTGGAGGGCGGCTCTGGAAACACCATATATTTT
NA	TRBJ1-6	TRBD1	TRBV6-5	CASRKGQGSYSPLHF	TGTGCCAGCAGGAAGGGACAGGGGTCATATTCACCCCTCCACTTT
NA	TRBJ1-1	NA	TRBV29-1	CSVEEGGLSTEAFF	TGCAGCGTTGAAGAAGGGGGATTGAGCACTGAAGCTTTCTTT
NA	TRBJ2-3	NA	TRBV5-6	CASSPGWATDTQYF	TGTGCCAGCAGCCCAGGATGGGCGACAGATACGCAGTATTTT
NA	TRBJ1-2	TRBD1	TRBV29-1	CSFLDRGDYGYTF	TGCAGCTTTTTGGACAGGGGGGACTATGGCTACACCTTC
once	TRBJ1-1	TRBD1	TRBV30	CAWAQGITEAFF	TGTGCCTGGGCACAGGGGATCACTGAAGCTTTCTTT
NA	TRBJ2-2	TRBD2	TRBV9	CASSVEPAGGPDTGELFF	TGTGCCAGCAGCGTAGAACCAGCGGGAGGGCCGGACACCGGGGAGCTGTTTTTT
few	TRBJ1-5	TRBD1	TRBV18	CASSPATGGRYNQPQHF	TGTGCCAGCTCACCCGCGACAGGGGGCAGGTACAATCAGCCCCAGCATTTT
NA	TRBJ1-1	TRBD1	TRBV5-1	CASSPRTGTALNTEAFF	TGCGCCAGCAGCCCTAGAACCGGGACAGCTTTGAACACTGAAGCTTTCTTT
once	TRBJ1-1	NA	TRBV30	CAWSVEGNTEAFF	TGTGCCTGGAGTGTTGAGGGGAACACTGAAGCTTTCTTT
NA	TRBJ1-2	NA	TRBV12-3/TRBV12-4	CASSLGWRGYTF	TGTGCCAGCAGTTTAGGCTGGAGAGGCTACACCTTC
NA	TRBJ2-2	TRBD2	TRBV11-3	CASSFIGGSVTGELFF	TGTGCCAGCAGCTTTATCGGCGGGAGCGTCACCGGGGAGCTGTTTTTT
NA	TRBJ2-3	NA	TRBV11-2	CASSRLLNTQYF	TGTGCCAGCAGTCGACTGTTGAATACGCAGTATTTT
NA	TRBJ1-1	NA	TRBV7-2	CASSLGAGLMNTEAFF	TGTGCCAGCAGCTTAGGAGCAGGCCTAATGAACACTGAAGCTTTCTTT
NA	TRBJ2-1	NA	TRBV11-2	CASSSLRHRSEQFF	TGTGCCAGCAGCTCCCTACGTCACCGGTCTGAGCAGTTCTTC
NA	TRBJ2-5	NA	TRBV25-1	CASRGWETQYF	TGTGCCAGCAGGGGCTGGGAGACCCAGTACTTC
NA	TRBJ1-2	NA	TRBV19	CASSIGNRANYGYTF	TGTGCCAGTAGTATAGGGAACAGGGCTAACTATGGCTACACCTTC
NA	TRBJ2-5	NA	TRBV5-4	CASSARQGGETQYF	TGTGCCAGCAGCGCTCGACAGGGAGGGGAGACCCAGTACTTC
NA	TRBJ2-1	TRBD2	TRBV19	CATSRGLAGAYNEQFF	TGTGCCACCTCCAGGGGTTTAGCGGGGGCGTACAATGAGCAGTTCTTC
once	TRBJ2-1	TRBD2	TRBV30	CAWSSGRAYNEQFF	TGTGCCTGGTCTAGCGGGAGGGCCTACAATGAGCAGTTCTTC
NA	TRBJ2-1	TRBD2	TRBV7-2	CASSASSGRYNEQFF	TGTGCCAGCAGCGCGTCTAGCGGGAGGTACAATGAGCAGTTCTTC